The 14 T cell receptor beta chains below come from one sample, sequenced in a study of shared clonotypes between healthy human individuals. Clones were read by immunoSEQ multiplex PCR, and TCRdb kept only the in-frame ones, dropping some. The sample has 950,000 to 1,100,000 clones, about 80% seen once; the top ten hold under 0.8%. Sequencing was performed on memory CD4+ T cells from PBMCs. As to subset: CD45RA-negative fraction. These receptors all stem from a man aged 18 to 35 in good health. Some clones in this sample may be carry-over from other donors' samples.

This chain joins TRBV9 and TRBJ2-1; 7 nucleotides line up with TRBD1. The J segment lost 3 bases and the V segment lost 4 bases, leaving 7 bases of the junction unmatched. The CDR3 consists of 15 residues. Germline V gene sequence: CDR1 SGDLS, CDR2 YYNGEE. The CDR3 spells CASSSTGTVYNEQFF. In DNA, the CDR3 is TGTGCCAGCAGCTCCACCGGGACAGTCTACAATGAGCAGTTCTTC. The full variable domain, its missing parts supplied by reference TRBV9 and TRBJ2-1, is DSGVTQTPKHLITATGQRVTLRCSPRSGDLSVYWYQQSLDQGLQFLIQYYNGEERAKGNILERFSAQQFPDLHSELNLSSLELGDSALYFCASSSTGTVYNEQFFGPGTRLTVL.

The sample holds a few counts of this clone. A read error is likely here: a far larger clone is one base away. The chain is built from TRBV7-8 and TRBJ1-3; no reliable D call. Trimming cost V 3 bases and J 0 bases, with 0 bases left between them. CDR3 length: 12 amino acids. Germline-derived CDR1 and CDR2 are SGHVS and FQNEAQ. DNA for the CDR3: TGTGCCAGCAGCTTCTCTGGAAACACCATATATTTT. It translates to CASSFSGNTIYF.

V is TRBV2 and J is TRBJ2-5; D is ambiguous. The germline V gene encodes CDR1 SNHLY and CDR2 FYNNEI. The CDR3 is 10 amino acids. Trimming stripped 6 bases from V and 8 bases from J, with 7 bases between. The CDR3 DNA reads as TGTGCCAGCAGAGAGTTCACCCAGTACTTC. Its translation is CASREFTQYF.

This clone has only a few counts. V gene TRBV4-2 combines with J gene TRBJ2-6, with 11 bases identical to TRBD1. Germline-derived CDR1 and CDR2 are LGHNA and YNFKEQ. Trimming at V came to 0 bases and at J to 0 bases, leaving 4 bases not matched to a gene. The CDR3 runs to 19 residues. The CDR3 sequence: CASSQETGTGGSGANVLTF. CDR3 bases: TGTGCCAGCAGCCAAGAGACCGGGACAGGGGGCTCTGGGGCCAACGTCCTGACTTTC.

The chain is built from TRBV5-5 and TRBJ2-1; D not certain. V lost 0 bases and J 6 bases, leaving 4 bases between the germline ends. In germline, CDR1 is SGHKS, CDR2 YYEKEE (reference sequence). The CDR3 loop spans 12 amino acids. CDR3 DNA: TGTGCCAGCAGCTTGGGAGGCAATGAGCAGTTCTTC. Translating it yields CASSLGGNEQFF.

The chain has TRBV7-8 and TRBJ2-6, with 9 bases matching TRBD1. This CDR3 comprises 18 residues. Germline trimming cut 5 bases from V and 2 bases from J; bases unmatched to any gene: 10. Germline-derived CDR1 and CDR2 are SGHVS and FQNEAQ. CDR3 protein: CASSTKQGALPGANVLTF. The CDR3 nucleotides are TGTGCCAGCAGCACAAAACAGGGGGCGCTTCCTGGGGCCAACGTCCTGACTTTC.

CDR3 protein: CATTGQSPRTDTQYF. The CDR3 region has the DNA TGTGCCACCACCGGACAATCCCCTCGCACAGATACGCAGTATTTT. This rearrangement joins TRBV10-3 to TRBJ2-3; possibly TRBD1 for D (5 bases). This CDR3 is 15 amino acids long. CDR1 ENHRY and CDR2 SYGVKD come from the germline V gene. V shed 10 bases and J shed 1 base, with 18 bases lying between them.

This sequence joins TRBV28 and TRBJ2-7; D may match TRBD1 or TRBD2 (5 bases each). Germline V gene sequence: CDR1 MDHEN, CDR2 SYDVKM. The CDR3 has 14 amino acids. V dropped 3 bases and J dropped 7 bases, with 16 bases sitting between them. CDR3 sequence reads: CASSFSGTPREQYF. The CDR3, as DNA: TGTGCCAGCAGTTTTTCGGGGACCCCAAGAGAGCAGTACTTC.

A note on this clone: Relative to the germline gene, one junction end is altered; a read error may explain this. Other DNA sequences within the sample encode an identical CDR3. The gene calls are TRBV10-2 and TRBJ1-1; TRBD1 agrees at 7 bases. Germline V gene lookup returns CDR1 WSHSY and CDR2 SAAADI. This CDR3 has 13 amino acids. The CDR3 nucleotides read TGCGCCAGCAGTCCGACAGGGAACACTGAGGCTTTCTTT. Amino acid sequence: CASSPTGNTEAFF.

The chain combines TRBV7-3 with TRBJ1-1, with D maybe TRBD1 (6 bases). The germline CDR1 and CDR2 sequences are SGHTA and FQGTGA. The CDR3 totals 15 residues. V gave up 3 bases and J gave up 4 bases, with 15 bases separating them. CDR3 residues: CASSLTGPWGTEAFF. The CDR3 DNA reads TGTGCCAGCAGCTTGACAGGTCCGTGGGGCACTGAAGCTTTCTTT.

The J gene is TRBJ2-1, the V gene TRBV27; a possible D gene is TRBD2 (6 bases). Germline V gene lookup returns CDR1 MNHEY and CDR2 SMNVEV (reference sequence). V lost 7 bases and J 12 bases, leaving 25 bases between the germline ends. CDR3 length equals 15 residues. The CDR3 here is CASTPGPSSVSLQFF. The DNA of the CDR3 is TGTGCCAGCACCCCAGGCCCTTCTAGCGTCAGTTTGCAGTTCTTC.

This clone was detected once. This chain links TRBV11-2 with TRBJ2-7; TRBD1 matches at 10 bases. Germline CDR1 and CDR2: SGHAT and FQNNGV. V was clipped by 3 bases and J by 2 bases; unmatched bases: 1. The CDR3 is made up of 14 amino acids. The CDR3 DNA follows: TGTGCCAGCAGCTTTGGGACAGGGGCCTACGAGCAGTACTTC. It specifies CASSFGTGAYEQYF.

Concerning this clone itself: A much larger clone differs from this one at a single base, so this may be a read error. The gene calls are TRBV4-1 and TRBJ2-3; no reliable D call. CDR1 and CDR2 from the germline V gene are MGHRA and YSYEKL. This CDR3 has 15 residues. CDR3 DNA: TGCGCCAGCAACCAAGAAGGCGTCTACACAGATACGCAGTATTTT. Its translation is CASNQEGVYTDTQYF.

This chain joins TRBV30 and TRBJ2-1; D gene ambiguous. The CDR3 contains 9 residues. CDR1 is GTSNPN, CDR2 SVGIG, per germline (reference sequence). DNA of the CDR3: TGTACCCTGGGCGGTGAGCAGTTCTTC. This codes for CTLGGEQFF.